This entry features one T cell receptor beta chain sequence. The antigen it binds to is not known. The record has no base qualities; no much larger clone is one base away. Total RNA and DNA were co-extracted without cell sorting from roughly 20-30 mg of bulk tissue using the AllPrep DNA/RNA mini kit. Between late 2015 and March 2016, roughly five patients in China with histopathologically diagnosed primary liver carcinoma had their tumors surgically resected. At the time of sampling, the patients were treatment-naive and had chronic HBV infection. Five spatially separated regions were sampled from each tumor: the superior, inferior, left-lateral and right-lateral poles, plus the tumor centre. Histological examination found more than 75% viable tumor cells in every tumor sample. Pieces of fresh tumor and adjacent tissue were cut in half, with one half kept in RNAlater at -80 degrees C and the other half sent for histology.

This sample was taken from a study of tumor-infiltrating lymphocytes in primary liver carcinoma (TCRdb year 2017). Describing the broader study: The five patients, three men and two women aged 30 to 69 years, had hepatocellular carcinoma (four) or combined HCC and intrahepatic cholangiocarcinoma (one). TCRbeta repertoire sequencing covered some 35 specimens from 5 patients: 25 or so tumor regions, 5 adjacent noncancerous liver tissues and 5 peripheral blood samples. Roughly 3.5 to 7.5 million productive TCRbeta reads were obtained per sample, and no significant difference in read depth was found between tissue types. Across five regions of each liver tumor, along with adjacent normal tissue and blood, the study brought together TCRbeta repertoire sequencing, expression microarrays and whole-exome sequencing. Tumors of the five patients were stage T1-T3 N0M0 with maximum diameters of roughly 4.2 to 10 cm. The roughly 25 tumor region samples were profiled with Agilent mRNA microarrays so that TCRbeta repertoire diversity could be related to the local molecular phenotype. Repertoires from technical replicates were highly reproducible, with mean shared-clone rates approximately 0.88 and correlation coefficients above 0.95. Results and caveats for the whole study, not just this receptor: Only the TCR beta chain was sequenced, which likely underestimates true repertoire diversity because unpaired alpha chains were not captured. Comparison of CD4+ and CD8+ T cell repertoires was precluded by the use of bulk unsorted samples. Repertoire overlap was higher between tumor regions (mean around 36%) than tumor-adjacent (17%) or tumor-blood (roughly 14%) pairs, consistent with antigen-driven expansion. The top 250 clones made up a significantly larger repertoire fraction in tumors than in blood (p = 0.039). Only a few patients were included in the study, and the authors note that the findings should be validated in a larger study. Only roughly 7-24% of top clones appeared in all five regions of a tumor, which suggests that tumor-infiltrating T cells are spatially heterogeneous.

Using a constant-region primer and ProtoScript II reverse transcriptase, TCRbeta-specific cDNA was reverse-transcribed from approximately 0.5 ug total RNA. Construction of the TCRbeta libraries relied on three nested rounds of multiplex PCR, following a slightly modified ARM-PCR procedure. Multiplex TRBV1-TRBV30 forward primers and a Cbeta reverse primer were used in the first two PCR rounds, each of which was run for around 10 cycles. Sample barcodes and Illumina adapters were added in a final 25-cycle PCR with Deep VentR polymerase. Before sequencing, amplicons of 200-500 bp were gel-purified using a QIAquick gel extraction kit. TCRbeta amplicons were sequenced on an Illumina HiSeq 2500 with 250-bp paired-end reads. In the authors' own workflow: To recover full CDR3 sequences, reads were quality-trimmed using Trimmomatic v0.33 and paired reads were then merged using FLASH v1.2.11. V, D and J germline segments were assigned to the rearranged TCRbeta sequences by MiGEC v1.2.1b. Clonotype statistics and Shannon-Wiener diversity indices were computed with VDJtools v1.0.0. Except for diversity analysis, only each sample's 250 most abundant clonotypes were used in subsequent analyses to reduce sampling bias. The public reads were run again by TCRdb, first through fastp at Q25 and then through MiXCR, and only productive beta chains were kept. All rows with the same CDR3 protein become a single entry with the most common DNA and genes. The V and J calls reflect TCRdb's pipeline rather than the authors' work. The sample table lists about 48,000 distinct CDR3 sequences, about 70% of them with a count of one. The ten largest clones take up about 30% of the sample.

As encoded in the germline V gene, CDR1 is LGHNA while CDR2 is YNFKEQ. The CDR3 runs 16 amino acids, cysteine and phenylalanine included. Just CDR3 DNA is preserved here, 48 bases in frame from base 1. In this chain, TRBV4-2 is recombined with TRBJ2-1; TRBD1 might be the D gene, on 6 matching bases. This receptor was taken from a man aged 40-50 years with primary liver carcinoma and hepatitis B virus infection. The source material was liver tumor tissue from sampling region 3. The intended sense of this specimen's cell subset or site label: tumor region T3, left-lateral pole. The CDR3 region has the sequence CVGSIGLGGPWDEQFF. The DNA sequence is TGTGTCGGCAGCATCGGGCTTGGGGGCCCCTGGGATGAGCAGTTCTTC.